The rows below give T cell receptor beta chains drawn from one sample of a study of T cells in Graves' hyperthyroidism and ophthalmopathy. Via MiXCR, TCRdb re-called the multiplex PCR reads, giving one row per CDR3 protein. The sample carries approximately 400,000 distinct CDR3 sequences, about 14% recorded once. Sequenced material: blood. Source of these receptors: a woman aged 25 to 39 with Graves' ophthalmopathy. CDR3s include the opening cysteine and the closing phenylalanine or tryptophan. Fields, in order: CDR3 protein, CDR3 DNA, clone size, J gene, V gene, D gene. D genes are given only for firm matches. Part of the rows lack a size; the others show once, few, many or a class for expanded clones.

cdr3_aa: CASSFEGYGYTF
cdr3_nt: TGTGCCAGCAGTTTCGAGGGGTATGGCTACACCTTC
clone_size: many
j_call: TRBJ1-2
v_call: TRBV12-3/TRBV12-4
d_call: NA

cdr3_aa: CASSPVNRPNYGYTF
cdr3_nt: TGTGCCAGCTCACCAGTCAACAGGCCTAACTATGGCTACACCTTC
clone_size: NA
j_call: TRBJ1-2
v_call: TRBV18
d_call: NA

cdr3_aa: CSATQGGGGPYEQYF
cdr3_nt: TGCAGTGCTACCCAAGGGGGAGGGGGCCCCTACGAGCAGTACTTC
clone_size: NA
j_call: TRBJ2-7
v_call: TRBV20-1
d_call: NA

cdr3_aa: CSVDILGTRETQYF
cdr3_nt: TGCAGCGTTGACATCCTCGGGACGAGGGAGACCCAGTACTTC
clone_size: many
j_call: TRBJ2-5
v_call: TRBV29-1
d_call: NA

cdr3_aa: CASSLYLIGQPQHF
cdr3_nt: TGTGCCAGCAGCTTGTATCTTATTGGCCAGCCCCAGCATTTT
clone_size: few
j_call: TRBJ1-5
v_call: TRBV5-8
d_call: NA

cdr3_aa: CASSQDPIRAFF
cdr3_nt: TGTGCCAGCAGCCAAGACCCGATCCGGGCTTTCTTT
clone_size: NA
j_call: TRBJ1-1
v_call: TRBV3-1
d_call: NA

cdr3_aa: CASSPGGDEQYF
cdr3_nt: TGTGCCAGCTCCCCCGGGGGGGACGAGCAGTACTTC
clone_size: many
j_call: TRBJ2-7
v_call: TRBV18
d_call: TRBD2

cdr3_aa: CASSYSEYTEAFF
cdr3_nt: TGTGCCAGCAGTTATTCGGAGTACACTGAAGCTTTCTTT
clone_size: NA
j_call: TRBJ1-1
v_call: TRBV28
d_call: NA

cdr3_aa: CASSPSDRGEQYF
cdr3_nt: TGTGCCAGCTCACCATCGGACAGGGGCGAGCAGTACTTC
clone_size: few
j_call: TRBJ2-7
v_call: TRBV18
d_call: TRBD1

cdr3_aa: CASSRVSRYQPQHF
cdr3_nt: TGTGCCAGCTCACGGGTCTCCCGTTATCAGCCCCAGCATTTT
clone_size: many
j_call: TRBJ1-5
v_call: TRBV18
d_call: NA

cdr3_aa: CASSPGSRYNEQFF
cdr3_nt: TGTGCCAGCTCACCGGGGTCACGCTACAATGAGCAGTTCTTC
clone_size: many
j_call: TRBJ2-1
v_call: TRBV18
d_call: NA

cdr3_aa: CASSIVISRNLEQFF
cdr3_nt: TGTGCCAGTAGTATTGTTATCTCTAGGAACCTTGAGCAGTTCTTC
clone_size: NA
j_call: TRBJ2-1
v_call: TRBV19
d_call: NA

cdr3_aa: CASSGAGTQYF
cdr3_nt: TGTGCCAGCAGCGGAGCGGGGACCCAGTACTTC
clone_size: NA
j_call: TRBJ2-5
v_call: TRBV6-2/TRBV6-3
d_call: NA

cdr3_aa: CASRQGARREDQPQHF
cdr3_nt: TGTGCCAGCAGGCAGGGGGCGCGTCGTGAGGATCAGCCCCAGCATTTT
clone_size: many
j_call: TRBJ1-5
v_call: TRBV27
d_call: TRBD1

cdr3_aa: CASSYTTGETQYF
cdr3_nt: TGTGCCAGCAGTTACACCACAGGGGAGACCCAGTACTTC
clone_size: many
j_call: TRBJ2-5
v_call: TRBV6-5
d_call: NA

cdr3_aa: CASSWAKKHEKLFF
cdr3_nt: TGTGCCAGCAGCTGGGCAAAGAAACATGAAAAACTGTTTTTT
clone_size: NA
j_call: TRBJ1-4
v_call: TRBV12-3/TRBV12-4
d_call: NA

cdr3_aa: CASSDPNGCRGRRHTDTQYF
cdr3_nt: TGTGCCAGCAGTGACCCGAATGGATGCCGGGGACGCCGACACACAGATACGCAGTATTTT
clone_size: NA
j_call: TRBJ2-3
v_call: TRBV25-1
d_call: NA

cdr3_aa: CASSLAAQPQHF
cdr3_nt: TGTGCCAGCAGCTTAGCGGCCCAGCCCCAGCATTTT
clone_size: NA
j_call: TRBJ1-5
v_call: TRBV7-9
d_call: NA

cdr3_aa: CASSHPQQSYEQYF
cdr3_nt: TGTGCCAGCAGCCACCCCCAACAATCCTACGAGCAGTACTTC
clone_size: many
j_call: TRBJ2-7
v_call: TRBV7-9
d_call: NA

cdr3_aa: CAGDSSGNTIYF
cdr3_nt: TGTGCCGGGGACAGCTCTGGAAACACCATATATTTT
clone_size: many
j_call: TRBJ1-3
v_call: TRBV30
d_call: TRBD1

cdr3_aa: CSASTVGEQFF
cdr3_nt: TGCAGTGCTAGCACCGTGGGGGAGCAGTTCTTC
clone_size: NA
j_call: TRBJ2-1
v_call: TRBV20-1
d_call: NA

cdr3_aa: CASSTSQGADGYTF
cdr3_nt: TGTGCCAGCTCGACTTCTCAGGGGGCCGATGGCTACACCTTC
clone_size: many
j_call: TRBJ1-2
v_call: TRBV18
d_call: TRBD1

cdr3_aa: CASSLDSWANTGELFF
cdr3_nt: TGCGCCAGCAGCTTGGACAGTTGGGCGAACACCGGGGAGCTGTTTTTT
clone_size: many
j_call: TRBJ2-2
v_call: TRBV5-1
d_call: NA

cdr3_aa: CASSLIGPVRGTQGYQETQYF
cdr3_nt: TGCGCCAGCAGCTTGATAGGACCGGTGCGGGGGACACAAGGGTACCAAGAGACCCAGTACTTC
clone_size: few
j_call: TRBJ2-5
v_call: TRBV5-1
d_call: NA

cdr3_aa: CASSLGGPWGTQYF
cdr3_nt: TGTGCCAGCAGTTTGGGAGGACCTTGGGGTACGCAGTATTTT
clone_size: many
j_call: TRBJ2-3
v_call: TRBV28
d_call: NA

cdr3_aa: CASSFGTGSEKLFF
cdr3_nt: TGTGCCAGCAGTTTTGGGACAGGGAGTGAAAAACTGTTTTTT
clone_size: many
j_call: TRBJ1-4
v_call: TRBV12-3/TRBV12-4
d_call: TRBD1

cdr3_aa: CASRGRGSSSYNEQFF
cdr3_nt: TGTGCCAGCAGGGGGCGGGGGTCAAGCTCCTACAATGAGCAGTTCTTC
clone_size: many
j_call: TRBJ2-1
v_call: TRBV4-2
d_call: TRBD2

cdr3_aa: CSVVKYRSSYNEQFF
cdr3_nt: TGCAGCGTTGTCAAGTATAGGAGCTCCTACAATGAGCAGTTCTTC
clone_size: NA
j_call: TRBJ2-1
v_call: TRBV29-1
d_call: NA

cdr3_aa: CSARGLTSGGNTDTQYF
cdr3_nt: TGCAGTGCTAGAGGGTTGACTAGCGGGGGGAATACAGATACGCAGTATTTT
clone_size: NA
j_call: TRBJ2-3
v_call: TRBV20-1
d_call: TRBD2

cdr3_aa: CASSQAGLAEATGELFF
cdr3_nt: TGCGCCAGCAGCCAAGCAGGGCTAGCGGAGGCCACCGGGGAGCTGTTTTTT
clone_size: NA
j_call: TRBJ2-2
v_call: TRBV4-1
d_call: TRBD2

cdr3_aa: CASSEGVADTQYF
cdr3_nt: TGTGCCAGCAGTGAAGGGGTGGCAGATACGCAGTATTTT
clone_size: NA
j_call: TRBJ2-3
v_call: TRBV2
d_call: NA

cdr3_aa: CASAGRNEKLFF
cdr3_nt: TGTGCCAGCGCGGGGCGTAATGAAAAACTGTTTTTT
clone_size: NA
j_call: TRBJ1-4
v_call: TRBV14
d_call: NA

cdr3_aa: CASSEDGRLHTDTQYF
cdr3_nt: TGTGCCAGCAGCGAGGACGGGAGACTACACACAGATACGCAGTATTTT
clone_size: few
j_call: TRBJ2-3
v_call: TRBV9
d_call: NA

cdr3_aa: CASSDEQGALNEQFF
cdr3_nt: TGTGCCAGCAGTGATGAACAGGGAGCATTGAATGAGCAGTTCTTC
clone_size: many
j_call: TRBJ2-1
v_call: TRBV2
d_call: NA

cdr3_aa: CASSLAGLTNQPQHF
cdr3_nt: TGTGCCAGCAGTTTAGCGGGCTTAACTAATCAGCCCCAGCATTTT
clone_size: few
j_call: TRBJ1-5
v_call: TRBV12-3/TRBV12-4
d_call: NA

cdr3_aa: CATSRGTSSYEQYF
cdr3_nt: TGTGCCACCTCGCGTGGGACGAGCTCCTACGAGCAGTACTTC
clone_size: NA
j_call: TRBJ2-7
v_call: TRBV2
d_call: NA

cdr3_aa: CASSKRQGSETQYF
cdr3_nt: TGTGCCAGCTCAAAACGACAGGGTTCAGAGACCCAGTACTTC
clone_size: many
j_call: TRBJ2-5
v_call: TRBV18
d_call: TRBD1

cdr3_aa: CATTNLRSEGTQYF
cdr3_nt: TGTGCCACCACAAACCTGAGGAGTGAGGGGACCCAGTACTTC
clone_size: NA
j_call: TRBJ2-5
v_call: TRBV12-3/TRBV12-4
d_call: NA

cdr3_aa: CASSYRGVGNTIYF
cdr3_nt: TGTGCCAGCAGCTACAGGGGCGTCGGAAACACCATATATTTT
clone_size: few
j_call: TRBJ1-3
v_call: TRBV5-8
d_call: TRBD1

cdr3_aa: CASSARPVGPPLHF
cdr3_nt: TGTGCCAGCTCCGCCAGACCCGTCGGGCCACCCCTCCACTTT
clone_size: few
j_call: TRBJ1-6
v_call: TRBV28
d_call: NA

cdr3_aa: CSVDLRDRGQGKEKLFF
cdr3_nt: TGCAGCGTTGACCTCCGAGACAGGGGGCAGGGGAAGGAAAAACTGTTTTTT
clone_size: many
j_call: TRBJ1-4
v_call: TRBV29-1
d_call: TRBD1

cdr3_aa: CASSADPGQPYEQYF
cdr3_nt: TGTGCCAGCAGCGCCGACCCGGGACAGCCCTACGAGCAGTACTTC
clone_size: many
j_call: TRBJ2-7
v_call: TRBV9
d_call: TRBD1

cdr3_aa: CASRLDRGRDTGELFF
cdr3_nt: TGTGCCAGCAGATTAGACAGGGGGCGAGATACCGGGGAGCTGTTTTTT
clone_size: NA
j_call: TRBJ2-2
v_call: TRBV5-6
d_call: TRBD1

cdr3_aa: CSASPDRGGTDTQYF
cdr3_nt: TGCAGTGCTAGCCCGGACAGGGGCGGCACAGATACGCAGTATTTT
clone_size: many
j_call: TRBJ2-3
v_call: TRBV20-1
d_call: TRBD1

cdr3_aa: CATFRGLSSGYTF
cdr3_nt: TGTGCCACATTCAGGGGGCTCAGTTCTGGCTACACCTTC
clone_size: many
j_call: TRBJ1-2
v_call: TRBV2
d_call: TRBD1

cdr3_aa: CASSQDGEWNTEAFF
cdr3_nt: TGCGCCAGCAGCCAAGATGGGGAGTGGAACACTGAAGCTTTCTTT
clone_size: many
j_call: TRBJ1-1
v_call: TRBV4-1
d_call: NA

cdr3_aa: CSASPLAGVVDTQYF
cdr3_nt: TGCAGTGCTTCTCCCCTAGCGGGGGTTGTAGATACGCAGTATTTT
clone_size: many
j_call: TRBJ2-3
v_call: TRBV20-1
d_call: TRBD2

cdr3_aa: CASRRVGDSGELFF
cdr3_nt: TGTGCCAGCAGGCGAGTTGGAGATTCCGGGGAGCTGTTTTTT
clone_size: many
j_call: TRBJ2-2
v_call: TRBV12-3/TRBV12-4
d_call: NA

cdr3_aa: CSARDRFYEQYF
cdr3_nt: TGCAGTGCTAGAGATCGGTTCTACGAGCAGTACTTC
clone_size: many
j_call: TRBJ2-7
v_call: TRBV20-1
d_call: NA